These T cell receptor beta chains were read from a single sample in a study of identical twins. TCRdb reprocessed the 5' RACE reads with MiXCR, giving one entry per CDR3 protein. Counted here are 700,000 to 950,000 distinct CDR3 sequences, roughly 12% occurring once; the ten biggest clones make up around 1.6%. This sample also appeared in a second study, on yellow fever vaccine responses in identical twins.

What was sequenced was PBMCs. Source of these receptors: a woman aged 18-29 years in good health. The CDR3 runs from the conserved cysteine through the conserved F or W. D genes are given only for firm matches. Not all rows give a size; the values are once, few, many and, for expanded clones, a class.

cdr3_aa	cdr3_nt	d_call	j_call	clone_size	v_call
CASSSSGTGLAEAFF	TGTGCCAGCAGTTCTTCCGGGACTGGATTGGCTGAAGCTTTCTTT	-	TRBJ1-1	few	TRBV6-5
CASSRSDFSSGNTIYF	TGTGCCAGCAGCCGGTCGGACTTTTCCTCTGGAAACACCATATATTTT	-	TRBJ1-3	-	TRBV14
CASSLRTGPLNTEAFF	TGTGCCAGCAGCCTAAGGACAGGGCCCTTGAACACTGAAGCTTTCTTT	TRBD1	TRBJ1-1	many	TRBV11-2
CSARTSGRVAGELFF	TGCAGTGCTCGGACTAGCGGGAGGGTTGCCGGGGAGCTGTTTTTT	TRBD2	TRBJ2-2	few	TRBV20-1
CASSLAGPPGGTQYF	TGTGCCAGCAGTTTAGCGGGCCCCCCAGGTGGAACGCAGTATTTT	-	TRBJ2-3	-	TRBV12-3/TRBV12-4
CASSGTGTRLITDTQYF	TGTGCCAGCAGTGGGACAGGGACTCGACTCATCACAGATACGCAGTATTTT	TRBD1	TRBJ2-3	-	TRBV2
CASSLRGQGFGEQFF	TGTGCCAGCAGTTTGAGGGGACAGGGATTCGGTGAGCAGTTCTTC	TRBD1	TRBJ2-1	-	TRBV9
CASSLEAASYNSPLHF	TGTGCCAGCAGCTTGGAGGCAGCATCCTATAATTCACCCCTCCACTTT	-	TRBJ1-6	few	TRBV5-5
CASSISTNEGEAFF	TGCGCCAGCAGCATATCGACGAACGAGGGAGAAGCTTTCTTT	-	TRBJ1-1	many	TRBV5-1
CASSHQNEQFF	TGTGCCAGCAGCCACCAGAATGAGCAGTTCTTC	-	TRBJ2-1	few	TRBV3-1
CASSSPDGYTF	TGTGCCAGCAGTTCCCCGGATGGCTACACCTTC	-	TRBJ1-2	few	TRBV28
CASSLVLAGEGETQYF	TGCGCCAGCAGCTTGGTCCTAGCGGGGGAAGGAGAGACCCAGTACTTC	TRBD2	TRBJ2-5	few	TRBV5-1
CASSAGGGTRNEQFF	TGTGCCAGCAGCGCCGGCGGGGGCACCCGGAATGAGCAGTTCTTC	-	TRBJ2-1	-	TRBV9
CASSLLFRAGTDTQYF	TGTGCCAGCAGCTTATTGTTCAGAGCGGGGACAGATACGCAGTATTTT	TRBD2	TRBJ2-3	few	TRBV7-2
CSGRGTSGGDEQFF	TGCAGTGGTAGAGGGACTAGCGGGGGGGATGAGCAGTTCTTC	TRBD2	TRBJ2-1	many	TRBV20-1
CASSDTGGIGYTF	TGTGCCAGCAGTGATACAGGGGGCATTGGCTACACCTTC	TRBD1	TRBJ1-2	many	TRBV6-4
CASSEILGAGYEQFF	TGTGCCAGCAGTGAAATTCTAGGCGCGGGTTATGAGCAGTTCTTC	-	TRBJ2-1	few	TRBV6-4
CASSPLGTGGYEQYF	TGCGCCAGCAGCCCCCTCGGGACCGGAGGCTACGAGCAGTACTTC	-	TRBJ2-7	few	TRBV5-1
CASPTPNEQFF	TGTGCCAGCCCGACCCCTAATGAGCAGTTCTTC	-	TRBJ2-1	few	TRBV7-9
CASKASWYTGELFF	TGTGCCAGCAAGGCTAGCTGGTACACCGGGGAGCTGTTTTTT	-	TRBJ2-2	-	TRBV6-1
CSARIAGSAWYEQYF	TGCAGTGCTAGGATAGCGGGGTCAGCGTGGTACGAGCAGTACTTC	TRBD2	TRBJ2-7	few	TRBV20-1
CASSAGLAGGLNNEQFF	TGTGCCAGCAGTGCCGGACTAGCGGGAGGTCTGAACAATGAGCAGTTCTTC	TRBD2	TRBJ2-1	-	TRBV12-3/TRBV12-4
CASRPTSGRQFF	TGTGCCAGCAGACCGACTAGCGGGAGGCAGTTCTTC	TRBD2	TRBJ2-1	few	TRBV12-3/TRBV12-4
CASSLGLAGPQYF	TGCGCCAGCAGCTTGGGTCTAGCGGGACCGCAGTATTTT	TRBD2	TRBJ2-3	few	TRBV5-1
CSASEGGSYEQYF	TGCAGTGCTAGCGAGGGGGGCTCCTACGAGCAGTACTTC	-	TRBJ2-7	-	TRBV20-1
CASSPQDSGRYYEQYF	TGTGCCAGCAGCCCACAGGATAGCGGGAGATACTACGAGCAGTACTTC	TRBD2	TRBJ2-7	-	TRBV11-3
CASSLQDGFTDTQYF	TGTGCCAGCAGCTTACAGGACGGATTCACAGATACGCAGTATTTT	-	TRBJ2-3	-	TRBV7-6
CAISESQGASGGTDTQYF	TGTGCCATCAGTGAGTCACAGGGGGCTAGCGGCGGCACAGATACGCAGTATTTT	TRBD1	TRBJ2-3	-	TRBV10-3
CASSEVFGTSEAFF	TGTGCCAGCAGTGAAGTGTTCGGGACATCTGAAGCTTTCTTT	-	TRBJ1-1	-	TRBV2
CASSQVEGTEAFF	TGTGCCAGCAGTCAGGTGGAAGGCACTGAAGCTTTCTTT	-	TRBJ1-1	many	TRBV4-1